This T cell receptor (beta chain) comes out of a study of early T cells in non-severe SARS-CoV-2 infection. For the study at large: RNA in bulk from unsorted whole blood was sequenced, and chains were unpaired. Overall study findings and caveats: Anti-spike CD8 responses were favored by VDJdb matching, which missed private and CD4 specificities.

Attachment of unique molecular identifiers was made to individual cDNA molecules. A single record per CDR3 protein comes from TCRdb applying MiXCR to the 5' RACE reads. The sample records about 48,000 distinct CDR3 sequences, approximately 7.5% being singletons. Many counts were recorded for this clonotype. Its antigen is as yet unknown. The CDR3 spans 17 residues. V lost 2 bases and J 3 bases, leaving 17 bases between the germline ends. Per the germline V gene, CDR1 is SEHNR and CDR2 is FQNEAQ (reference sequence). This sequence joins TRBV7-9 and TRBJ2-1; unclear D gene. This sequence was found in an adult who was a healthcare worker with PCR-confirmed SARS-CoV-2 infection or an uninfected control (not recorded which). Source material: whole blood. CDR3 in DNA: TGTGCCAGCAGCTTAATCGGTGGGCAGGTCGGCTACAATGAGCAGTTCTTC. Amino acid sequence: CASSLIGGQVGYNEQFF.